This TCR beta chain was found in a study of T cell changes during pregnancy in multiple sclerosis. Measured with immunoSEQ multiplex PCR; TCRdb has only the in-frame clones, and not every one. The table shows roughly 72,000 clones, with approximately 95% occurring only once. Sequences were derived from CD4+ T cells from peripheral blood mononuclear cells, sampled after pregnancy. This TCR came from a female donor with multiple sclerosis, enrolled in a pregnancy study.

The chain's CDR3 is CASSLIGGGIEAFF. The CDR3, as DNA: TGTGCCAGCAGCTTAATAGGGGGCGGGATTGAAGCTTTCTTT. V and J are TRBV7-2 and TRBJ1-1; 7 bases are a match to TRBD1. The J segment lost 7 bases and the V segment lost 2 bases, leaving 7 bases of the junction unmatched. CDR1 and CDR2 from the germline V gene are SGHTA and FQGNSA. The length of the CDR3 is 14 residues.